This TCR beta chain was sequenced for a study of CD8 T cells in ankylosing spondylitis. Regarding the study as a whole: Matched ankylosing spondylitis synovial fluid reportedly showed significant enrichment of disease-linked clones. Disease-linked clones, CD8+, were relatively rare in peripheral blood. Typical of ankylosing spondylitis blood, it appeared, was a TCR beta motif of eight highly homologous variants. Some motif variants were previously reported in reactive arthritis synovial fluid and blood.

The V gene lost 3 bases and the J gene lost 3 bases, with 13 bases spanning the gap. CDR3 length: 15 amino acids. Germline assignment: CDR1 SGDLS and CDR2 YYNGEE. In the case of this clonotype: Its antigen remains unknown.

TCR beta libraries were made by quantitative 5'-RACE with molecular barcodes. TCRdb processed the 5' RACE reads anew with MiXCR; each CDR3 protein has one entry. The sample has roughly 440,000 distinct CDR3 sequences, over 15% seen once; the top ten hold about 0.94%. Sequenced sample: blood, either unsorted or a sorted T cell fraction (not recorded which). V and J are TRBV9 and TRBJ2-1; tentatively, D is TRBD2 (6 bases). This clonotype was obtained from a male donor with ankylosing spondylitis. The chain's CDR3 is CASSARDSFYNEQFF. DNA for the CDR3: TGTGCCAGCAGCGCGCGGGACTCTTTCTACAATGAGCAGTTCTTC.